The rows below give T cell receptor beta chains drawn from one sample of a study of shared clonotypes between healthy human individuals. The table came from immunoSEQ multiplex PCR; TCRdb's copy has only in-frame clones and leaves some out. The profile shows some 2,400,000 clones, approximately 96% of them singletons. Specimen: naive CD4+ T cells sorted from blood. These receptors originate from a man between 18 and 35 years old in good health. Each CDR3 is given with its conserved first and last residue. Each record gives: D gene, V gene, clone size, J gene, CDR3 protein, CDR3 DNA. D genes are given only for firm matches. Where a row states a size, it is once, few, many or the class of an expanded clone; other rows omit it.

>.|TRBV27|.|TRBJ2-1
CASSVWGDEQFF
TGTGCCAGCAGTGTGTGGGGGGATGAGCAGTTCTTC
>.|TRBV6-1|.|TRBJ2-3
CATGRDSLTDTQYF
TGTGCCACCGGGCGGGACTCACTCACAGATACGCAGTATTTT
>.|TRBV6-1|.|TRBJ1-3
CASRTRTSGNTIYF
TGTGCCAGCAGGACGAGGACCTCTGGAAACACCATATATTTT
>TRBD2|TRBV7-7|.|TRBJ2-5
CASSLGPAGGQETQYF
TGTGCTAGCAGCTTAGGCCCAGCGGGGGGTCAAGAGACCCAGTACTTC
>.|TRBV10-3|.|TRBJ1-3
CATSRGDSGNTIYF
TGTGCCACCAGCCGGGGTGACTCTGGAAACACCATATATTTT
>TRBD1|TRBV28|once|TRBJ2-7
CASSYRQGEQYF
TGTGCCAGCAGTTACCGACAGGGTGAGCAGTACTTC
>.|TRBV7-8|.|TRBJ2-5
CASSLGTVKETQYF
TGTGCCAGCAGCTTAGGGACGGTAAAAGAGACCCAGTACTTC
>.|TRBV21-1|.|TRBJ1-6
CASSKTGDPSQLRSNSPLHF
TGTGCCAGCAGCAAGACAGGGGACCCGAGTCAATTACGCTCCAATTCACCCCTCCACTTT
>.|TRBV6-5|.|TRBJ1-3
CASSQGNSGNTIYF
TGTGCCAGCAGTCAAGGAAACTCTGGAAACACCATATATTTT
>.|TRBV5-1|.|TRBJ2-1
CASSLESQQFF
TGCGCCAGCAGCTTGGAGTCCCAGCAGTTCTTC
>.|TRBV7-9|few|TRBJ1-6
CASSPTNNSPLHF
TGTGCCAGCAGCCCCACAAACAATTCACCCCTCCACTTT
>.|TRBV28|.|TRBJ2-3
CASSLQKDTQYF
TGTGCCAGCAGTTTACAAAAGGATACGCAGTATTTT
>.|TRBV30|.|TRBJ2-2
CAWSPMMELFF
TGTGCCTGGTCCCCAATGATGGAGCTGTTTTTT
>TRBD2|TRBV2|.|TRBJ2-7
CASRVRLAGVPYEQYF
TGTGCCAGCAGGGTAAGACTAGCGGGAGTCCCCTACGAGCAGTACTTC
>TRBD2|TRBV20-1|once|TRBJ2-7
CSAWTSYEQYF
TGCAGTGCTTGGACTAGCTACGAGCAGTACTTC
>TRBD1|TRBV27|once|TRBJ1-2
CASSLGQGSNYGYTF
TGTGCCAGCAGTCTGGGACAGGGCTCCAACTATGGCTACACCTTC
>TRBD1|TRBV11-3|.|TRBJ1-1
CASITGGPLRTEAFF
TGTGCCAGCATCACAGGGGGCCCCTTGAGGACTGAAGCTTTCTTT
>TRBD2|TRBV6-1|.|TRBJ2-4
CASSEAPGLALAKNIQYF
TGTGCCAGCAGTGAAGCGCCGGGACTAGCGTTGGCCAAAAACATTCAGTACTTC
>TRBD2|TRBV11-3|.|TRBJ2-1
CASSQTSGIYNEQFF
TGTGCCAGCAGCCAGACTAGCGGGATCTACAATGAGCAGTTCTTC
>.|TRBV2|.|TRBJ1-6
CASSVGGLMGPPLHF
TGTGCCAGCAGCGTCGGGGGCCTCATGGGTCCACCCCTCCACTTT
>.|TRBV28|.|TRBJ1-5
CASSPGLTLNSNQPQHF
TGTGCCAGCAGTCCGGGACTGACTCTTAATAGCAATCAGCCCCAGCATTTT